This T cell receptor (beta chain) is drawn from a study of cytomegalovirus exposure and HLA in healthy donors (dated 2017 in TCRdb). With regard to the full study: A later analysis indicated that the 110 or so validation repertoires were generated on the platform also employed for the 600 to 750 repertoires of the first cohort. In addition to the first cohort of several hundred subjects, a separate validation cohort of 120 different subjects was used. High-throughput TCR immunosequencing, statistical association of individual TCRs with disease status, and machine learning were combined to predict cytomegalovirus infection status. The study aimed to test whether signatures of past pathogen exposure could be identified by cataloging public T cell receptors. Overall results and qualifications from the work: According to the authors, the approach could potentially be generalized to other disease states and immunological phenotypes. In the study, some 160 TCR beta chains were listed as associated with cytomegalovirus. The validation cohort had no HLA typing available for a later analysis, so co-occurrence within that cohort was assessed over all 130 or so repertoires. While some public TCRs were present in many individuals, most TCR sequences turned up only very rarely across donors. Of the cluster scores, 94% were above 0 in a later analysis, which found that TCRs clustered in the first cohort also tended to co-occur in the 120 validation repertoires. The classifier was reported to diagnose cytomegalovirus status with high specificity and sensitivity in both the original and validation cohorts. Three of the identified cytomegalovirus-associated TCR beta chains were confirmed in vitro to be specific for cytomegalovirus antigens.

The donors belonged to the validation cohort of under 150 subjects, which was separate from the approximately 700-subject first cohort. V lost 0 bases and J lost 5 bases; the stretch between them is 14 bases long. The CDR3 goes from the cysteine to the phenylalanine over 15 residues. Just the 45-base CDR3 DNA is kept, in frame starting at base 1. The germline V gene encodes CDR1 SGDLS and CDR2 YYNGEE. The protocol used for the library was the immunoSEQ multiplex PCR assay. In the authors' own workflow: A statistical classification framework was developed to diagnose cytomegalovirus status using the catalog of TCR beta chain sequences. The table comes from immuneACCESS by way of TCRdb, which keeps in-frame sequences with V and J called. Part of the clones is missing from these tables; in studies checked, under half for an unresolved V gene and the rest for unknown reasons. That table furnishes V, J and clone size, whereas the DNA furnished D and trimming. The sample has approximately 110,000 clones on record, about 93% of them singletons. The ten largest clones add up to less than 1.5% of the sample.

About this clone: This receptor's antigen is unknown. One base away there is no much larger clone; base qualities are not given.

The receptor's source is a woman younger than 35 in good health and CMV-seronegative. The sequencing input was PBMCs. The chain employs TRBV9 and TRBJ1-1; no D gene call is confident. This receptor has the CDR3 CASSVESSWSTEAFF. At the DNA level, the sequence is TGTGCCAGCAGCGTAGAAAGCAGTTGGAGTACTGAAGCTTTCTTT.